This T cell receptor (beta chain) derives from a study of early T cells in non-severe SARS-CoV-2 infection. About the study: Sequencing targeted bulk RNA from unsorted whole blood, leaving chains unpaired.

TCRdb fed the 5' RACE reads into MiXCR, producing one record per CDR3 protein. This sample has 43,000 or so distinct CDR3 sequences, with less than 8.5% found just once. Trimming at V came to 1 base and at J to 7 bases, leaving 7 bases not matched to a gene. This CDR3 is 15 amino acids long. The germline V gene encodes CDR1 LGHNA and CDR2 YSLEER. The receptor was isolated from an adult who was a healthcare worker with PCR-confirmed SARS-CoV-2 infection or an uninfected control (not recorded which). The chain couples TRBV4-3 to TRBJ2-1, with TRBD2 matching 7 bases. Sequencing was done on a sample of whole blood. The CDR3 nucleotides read TGCGCCAGCAGCCAAGTACGAGGGAGGGATAATGAGCAGTTCTTC. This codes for CASSQVRGRDNEQFF.